The clone carrying this TCR beta chain has ten or more counts. This record belongs to a study of CD8+CD57+ T cells in acquired aplastic anemia. Profiles of TCR beta VDJ and CDR3 were generated from a genomic DNA template. TCRdb re-called the reads with MiXCR, one entry per CDR3 protein. The repertoire holds 150,000 to 200,000 distinct CDR3 sequences, roughly 63% seen once, with about 48% in the top ten. Trimming shortened V by 3 bases and J by 7 bases, and 9 bases separated the two germline ends. This CDR3 contains 12 residues. In germline, CDR1 is MNHNS, CDR2 SASEGT. The TCR sequence derives from a human donor in good health. The chain couples TRBV6-1 to TRBJ1-1; D is perhaps TRBD1 (5 bases). The sample taken for sequencing was sorted CD4+, CD8+, or CD8+CD57+ T cells (not recorded which) from PBMCs. The CDR3, as DNA: TGTGCCAGCAGTGATTGGGGCAGTGAAGCTTTCTTT. It encodes CASSDWGSEAFF.